Listed here are 16 T cell receptor beta chains from one sample, sequenced in a study of low-dose radiotherapy and immunotherapy resistance in tumors. Time point: after trial treatment. This sample's treatment: LDRT plus nivolumab, ipilimumab, low-dose cyclophosphamide and aspirin (RACIN trial). Both a constant-region primer and a V-primer adapter served to amplify TCRs across 20 to 25 PCR cycles. MiXCR, run by TCRdb on the reads, gives a single entry per CDR3 protein. The sample has roughly 50,000 distinct CDR3 sequences, around a third seen once. The sequences come from PBMCs, collected after low-dose radiotherapy plus immunotherapy. The receptors stem from a male donor with rectosigmoid adenocarcinoma.

Concerning this clonotype itself: An end of the junction differs from the germline gene, which may be a read error. V and J are TRBV6-1 and TRBJ2-7, with D tentatively TRBD1 (6 bases). CDR3 size: 15 residues. The germline V gene encodes CDR1 MNHNS and CDR2 SASEGT. As DNA, the CDR3 is TGTGCCAGCATGGGACAAGGGGGATACTCCTACGAGCAGCACTTC. Protein sequence: CASMGQGGYSYEQHF.

Many counts were recorded for this clonotype. The genes are TRBV12-3 or TRBV12-4 and TRBJ1-1, with unresolved D. The CDR3 runs to 14 residues. V was pared by 9 bases and J by 3 bases, with 17 bases between. For the CDR3, the DNA is TGTGCCAGTTCGCGAAATGGCGGAGACACTGAAGCTTTCTTT. It is translated as CASSRNGGDTEAFF.

This clonotype was observed at least ten times. The gene calls are TRBV12-3 or TRBV12-4 and TRBJ1-1, with D possibly TRBD1 on 5 matching bases. Trimming shortened V by 5 bases and J by 1 base, and 11 bases separated the two germline ends. The CDR3 has 14 residues. The CDR3 sequence: CASSRGMRNTEAFF. In nucleotides, the CDR3 is TGTGCCAGCAGTAGGGGTATGCGGAACACTGAAGCTTTCTTT.

This clonotype was counted at least ten times. The rearrangement joins TRBV28 to TRBJ1-4; no clear D. Germline CDR1 reads MDHEN; CDR2 reads SYDVKM. Trimming stripped 8 bases from V and 8 bases from J, with 12 bases between. CDR3 size: 12 residues. In nucleotides, the CDR3 is TGTGCCAGCTGGGGAGGTCGAGAAAAACTGTTTTTT. As protein: CASWGGREKLFF.

There are many counts of this clonotype. The gene calls are TRBV4-1 and TRBJ2-5; TRBD2 aligns across 9 bases. Trimming took 0 bases from V and 5 from J; bases not matched to a gene: 10. CDR3 length: 17 amino acids. Germline V gene lookup returns CDR1 MGHRA and CDR2 YSYEKL. In DNA form, the CDR3 reads TGCGCCAGCAGCCAAGAAAAGGAACTAGCGGGTGGGGAGACCCAGTACTTC. Its translation is CASSQEKELAGGETQYF.

This clonotype was picked up many times. This chain links TRBV28 with TRBJ2-5; D is undetermined. The germline V gene has CDR1 MDHEN and CDR2 SYDVKM. The CDR3 sequence is 10 residues long. V shed 9 bases and J shed 2 bases, with 4 bases lying between them. The CDR3 loop reads CARKQETQYF. The CDR3 coding sequence is TGTGCCAGAAAACAAGAGACCCAGTACTTC.

Details on this clonotype: With a far larger clone one base away, a read error is the likely cause. V gene TRBV2 combines with J gene TRBJ1-1; D remains unclear. The CDR3 totals 12 residues. From germline, CDR1 is SNHLY and CDR2 FYNNEI. CDR3: CASSYGNTEASF. The CDR3 nucleotides read TGTGCCAGCAGCTACGGGAACACTGAAGCTTCCTTT.

This clonotype was observed many times. CDR3 in amino acids: CASSQRSPSVQNNSPLHF. As DNA, the CDR3 is TGCGCCAGCAGCCAAAGGTCCCCGTCGGTTCAAAATAATTCACCCCTCCACTTT. The gene calls are TRBV4-3 and TRBJ1-6, with no clear D. Germline V gene sequence: CDR1 LGHNA, CDR2 YSLEER. V lost 2 bases, J lost 5 bases, and 19 bases lay in between. This CDR3 is built from 18 residues.

The table lists this clonotype with many counts. The genes are TRBV7-2 and TRBJ2-2; possible D gene TRBD2, 5 bases. Looked up from germline, CDR1 is SGHTA and CDR2 is FQGNSA. V lost 6 bases and J lost 8, with 19 bases in between. The CDR3 sequence is 15 residues long. CDR3 amino acids: CASRGTRNVAGELFF. The CDR3 nucleotides are TGTGCCAGCAGGGGAACTAGAAACGTAGCTGGGGAGCTGTTTTTT.

This chain uses TRBV2 with TRBJ2-7; a possible D gene is TRBD2 (6 bases). Trimming took 11 bases from V and 3 from J, leaving 11 bases between them. CDR1 is SNHLY and CDR2 is FYNNEI in the germline V gene. The CDR3 is 11 residues long. The CDR3 DNA reads as TGTGCCGCGGGAACTATCTACGAGCAGTACTTC. Amino acids: CAAGTIYEQYF.

This clonotype was detected ten times or more. The CDR3 loop is CASSPRGQGMSYEQYF. The CDR3 DNA reads TGTGCCAGCAGCCCCCGTGGACAGGGGATGTCCTACGAGCAGTACTTC. This chain links TRBV3-1 with TRBJ2-7, with 9 bases identical to TRBD1. The V segment lost 4 bases and the J segment 1 base; nucleotides outside the gene matches: 8. CDR3 length: 16 amino acids. CDR1 and CDR2 (germline): LGHDT, YNNKEL (reference sequence).

The V and J genes are TRBV4-2 and TRBJ2-1; the D is unclear. The CDR3 sequence is 15 residues long. The germline V and J ends were trimmed by 1 base and 2 bases, with 9 bases remaining between them. Germline values: CDR1 LGHNA, CDR2 YNFKEQ. CDR3 protein: CASSQVRGTYNEQFF. The DNA of the CDR3 is TGTGCCAGCAGCCAAGTACGTGGAACCTACAATGAGCAGTTCTTC.

Details on this clonotype: A far larger clone lies a single base away; this is likely a read error. The rearrangement uses TRBV23-1 and TRBJ2-1, with 7 bases identical to TRBD1. TRBV23-1 is identified as an open reading frame with a role that is uncertain. This CDR3 region has 13 residues. Trimming took 7 bases from V and 10 from J; bases not matched to a gene: 10. This chain's CDR3 is CASKRQGHDEQFF. Written as DNA, the CDR3 is TGCGCCAGCAAGCGACAGGGTCACGACGAGCAGTTCTTC.

In this sample, this clonotype turned up many times. Here the CDR3 DNA reads TGTGCCAGCAGCGTAGATGTGGGGCCCTGGGCAGATACGCAGTATTTT. This sequence encodes CASSVDVGPWADTQYF. This chain connects TRBV9 to TRBJ2-3; a possible D gene is TRBD1 (5 bases). Germline CDR1 is SGDLS and CDR2 is YYNGEE. The CDR3 is 16 amino acids. V lost 0 bases, J lost 4 bases, and 15 bases lay in between.

This clonotype was recorded many times. The rearrangement uses TRBV12-3 or TRBV12-4 and TRBJ2-7; D is ambiguous. The CDR3 contains 13 residues. V was pared by 3 bases and J by 1 base, with 7 bases between. CDR3 amino acids: CASSLPTSYEQYF. In DNA form, the CDR3 reads TGTGCCAGCAGTTTGCCCACATCCTACGAGCAGTACTTC.

This chain joins TRBV19 and TRBJ1-6; D is possibly TRBD1 (6 bases). CDR1 is LNHDA and CDR2 is SQIVND in the germline V gene (reference sequence). The CDR3 has 17 residues. Trimming cost V 5 bases and J 9 bases, with 23 bases left between them. DNA for the CDR3: TGTGCCAGTAGTTCAAATCAACAGGGTGTGGTGACTTCACCCCTCCACTTT. It codes for CASSSNQQGVVTSPLHF.